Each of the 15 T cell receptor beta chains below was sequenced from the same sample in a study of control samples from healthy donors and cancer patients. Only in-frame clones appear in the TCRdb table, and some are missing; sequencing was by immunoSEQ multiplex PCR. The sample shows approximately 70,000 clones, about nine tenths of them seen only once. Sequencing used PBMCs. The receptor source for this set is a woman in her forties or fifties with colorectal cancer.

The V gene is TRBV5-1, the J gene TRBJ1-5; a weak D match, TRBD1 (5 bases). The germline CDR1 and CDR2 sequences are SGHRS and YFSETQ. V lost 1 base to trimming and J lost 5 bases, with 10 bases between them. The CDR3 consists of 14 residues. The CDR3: CASSLYGGDQPQHF. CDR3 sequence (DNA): TGCGCCAGCAGCTTGTATGGGGGGGATCAGCCCCAGCATTTT.

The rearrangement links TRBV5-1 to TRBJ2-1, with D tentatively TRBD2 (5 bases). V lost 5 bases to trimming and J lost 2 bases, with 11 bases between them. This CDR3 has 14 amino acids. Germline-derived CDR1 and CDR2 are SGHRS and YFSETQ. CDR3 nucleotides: TGCGCCAGCAGTCCAACTAGAACCTACAATGAGCAGTTCTTC. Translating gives CASSPTRTYNEQFF.

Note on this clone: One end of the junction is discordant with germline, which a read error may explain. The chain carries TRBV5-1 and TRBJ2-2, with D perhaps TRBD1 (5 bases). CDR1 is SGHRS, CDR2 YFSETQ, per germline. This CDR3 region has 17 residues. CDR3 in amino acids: CARSDDGRVKRTGELFF. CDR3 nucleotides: TGCGCCCGCAGCGACGACGGCAGGGTAAAGAGGACCGGGGAGCTGTTTTTT.

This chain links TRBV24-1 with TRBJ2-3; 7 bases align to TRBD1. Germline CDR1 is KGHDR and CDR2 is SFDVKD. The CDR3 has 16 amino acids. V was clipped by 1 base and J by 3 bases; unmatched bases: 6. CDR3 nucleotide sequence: TGTGCCACCAGTGATTTTTCTGGCAGGGGGACAGATACGCAGTATTTT. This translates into CATSDFSGRGTDTQYF.

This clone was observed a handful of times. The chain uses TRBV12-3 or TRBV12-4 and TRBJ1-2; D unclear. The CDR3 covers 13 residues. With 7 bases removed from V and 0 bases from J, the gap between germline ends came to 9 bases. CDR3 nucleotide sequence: TGTGCCAGCACCTATCGGGCTAACTATGGCTACACCTTC. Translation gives CASTYRANYGYTF.

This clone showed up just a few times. CDR3 in DNA: TGTGCCACCAGTGACAGGGCTAGTTATCAGCCCCAGCATTTT. Protein product: CATSDRASYQPQHF. J is TRBJ1-5 and V is TRBV24-1; TRBD1 might be the D (5 bases). V was shortened by 4 bases and J by 5 bases, with 11 bases between the two germline ends. This CDR3 has 14 amino acids. Germline V CDR1 and CDR2: KGHDR, SFDVKD.

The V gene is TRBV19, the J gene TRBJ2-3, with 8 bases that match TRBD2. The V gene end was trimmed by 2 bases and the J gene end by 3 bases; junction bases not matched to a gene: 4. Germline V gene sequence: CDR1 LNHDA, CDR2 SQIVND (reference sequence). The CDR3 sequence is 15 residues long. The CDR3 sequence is CASSIPSGLTDTQYF. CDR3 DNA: TGTGCCAGTAGTATACCTAGCGGGTTAACAGATACGCAGTATTTT.

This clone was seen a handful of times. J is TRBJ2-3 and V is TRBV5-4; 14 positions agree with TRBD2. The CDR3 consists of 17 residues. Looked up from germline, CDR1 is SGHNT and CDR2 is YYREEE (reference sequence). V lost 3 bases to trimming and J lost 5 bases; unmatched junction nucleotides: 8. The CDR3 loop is CASSWEGLAGVRDTQYF. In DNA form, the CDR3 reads TGTGCCAGCAGCTGGGAGGGACTAGCGGGGGTGCGAGATACGCAGTATTTT.

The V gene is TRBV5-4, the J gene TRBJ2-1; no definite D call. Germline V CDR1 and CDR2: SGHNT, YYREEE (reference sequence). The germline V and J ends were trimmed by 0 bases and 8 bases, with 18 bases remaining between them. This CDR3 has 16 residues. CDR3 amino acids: CASSLGGGYEVDEQFF. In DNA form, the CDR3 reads TGTGCCAGCAGCTTGGGAGGCGGCTATGAGGTCGATGAGCAGTTCTTC.

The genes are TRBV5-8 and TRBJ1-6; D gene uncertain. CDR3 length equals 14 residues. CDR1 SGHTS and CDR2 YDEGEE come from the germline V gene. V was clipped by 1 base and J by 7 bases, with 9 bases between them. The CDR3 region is CASSLFKANSPLHF. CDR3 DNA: TGTGCCAGCAGCTTGTTTAAGGCCAATTCACCCCTCCACTTT.

The CDR3 protein is CASSPRGGARDTEAFF. CDR3 in DNA: TGTGCCAGCAGCCCCCGAGGGGGGGCCCGGGACACTGAAGCTTTCTTT. This sequence joins TRBV3-1 (or the pseudogene TRBV3-2) and TRBJ1-1, with D perhaps matching TRBD1 (6 bases). Germline V gene data show CDR1 as LGHDT and CDR2 as YNNKEL (reference sequence). This CDR3 contains 16 residues. Trimming stripped 4 bases from V and 3 bases from J, with 18 bases between.

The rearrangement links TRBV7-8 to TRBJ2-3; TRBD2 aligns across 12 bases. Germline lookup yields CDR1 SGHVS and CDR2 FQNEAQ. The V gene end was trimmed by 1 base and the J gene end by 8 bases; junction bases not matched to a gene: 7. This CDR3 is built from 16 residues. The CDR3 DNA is TGTGCCAGCAGCTTAGAGTCTAGCGGGGGGGCAGGTACGCAGTATTTT. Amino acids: CASSLESSGGAGTQYF.

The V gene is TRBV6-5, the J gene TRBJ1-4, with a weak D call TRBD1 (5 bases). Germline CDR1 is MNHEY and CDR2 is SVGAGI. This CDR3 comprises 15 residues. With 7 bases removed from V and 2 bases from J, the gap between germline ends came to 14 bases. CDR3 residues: CASTSGFGTNEKLFF. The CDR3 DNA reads TGTGCCAGCACGTCAGGGTTTGGCACTAATGAAAAACTGTTTTTT.

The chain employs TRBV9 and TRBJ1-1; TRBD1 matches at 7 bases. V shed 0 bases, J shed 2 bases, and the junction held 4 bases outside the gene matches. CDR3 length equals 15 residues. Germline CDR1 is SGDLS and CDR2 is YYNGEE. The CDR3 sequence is CASSVGTGENTEAFF. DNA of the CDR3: TGTGCCAGCAGCGTAGGAACAGGGGAAAACACTGAAGCTTTCTTT.

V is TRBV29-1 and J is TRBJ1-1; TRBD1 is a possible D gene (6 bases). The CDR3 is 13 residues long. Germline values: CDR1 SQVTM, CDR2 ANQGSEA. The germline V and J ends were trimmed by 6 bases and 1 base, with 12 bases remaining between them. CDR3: CSVVTGTNTEAFF. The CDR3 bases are TGCAGCGTCGTCACAGGGACGAACACTGAAGCTTTCTTT.